A single sample gave rise to the 15 T cell receptor beta chains below, sequenced in a study of tumour-infiltrating T cells in Burkitt lymphoma. TCRdb's table, derived via immunoSEQ multiplex PCR, lists solely in-frame clones and lacks some. The sample includes over 1,500 clones, roughly 18% of them seen just once. Material: tumor tissue. The receptor source for this set is a human donor with diffuse large B-cell lymphoma.

This clone was detected a few times. J is TRBJ2-4 and V is TRBV4-3; the D is unclear. The germline CDR1 and CDR2 sequences are LGHNA and YSLEER. V lost 0 bases to trimming and J lost 9 bases, with 6 bases between them. This CDR3 has 12 amino acids. CDR3 loop: CASSQDVGIQYF. For the CDR3, the DNA is TGCGCCAGCAGCCAAGATGTAGGCATTCAGTACTTC.

This chain connects TRBV4-2 to TRBJ2-3; D not certain. Trimming left V 8 bases short and J 6 bases short, with 6 bases between. CDR1 is LGHNA, CDR2 YNFKEQ, per germline. The CDR3 totals 10 residues. CDR3 sequence: CASGIDTQYF. CDR3 in DNA: TGTGCCAGCGGCATCGATACGCAGTATTTT.

The chain uses TRBV5-1 and TRBJ2-7; the D call may be TRBD1 or TRBD2 (6 bases each). Germline CDR1 is SGHRS and CDR2 is YFSETQ. There are 14 residues in the CDR3. Trimming removed 4 bases from V and 2 bases from J, with 13 bases in between. The CDR3 sequence is CASSPSGAAYEQYF. The CDR3 coding sequence is TGCGCCAGCAGCCCCTCGGGGGCCGCCTACGAGCAGTACTTC.

The gene calls are TRBV7-9 and TRBJ1-1; D remains unclear. Trimming removed 7 bases at V and 11 bases at J, with 11 bases between. The CDR3 length is 10 residues. Germline CDR1 and CDR2: SEHNR and FQNEAQ (reference sequence). DNA of the CDR3: TGTGCCAGCACGGGAGCCATTGCTTTCTTT. Amino acids: CASTGAIAFF.

In DNA, the CDR3 is TGTGCCAGCAGGGCTCATGGGGGGCCGACTGAAGCTTTCTTT. Translation gives CASRAHGGPTEAFF. V gene TRBV6-1 combines with J gene TRBJ1-1; D might be TRBD1 (6 bases). CDR1 and CDR2 (germline): MNHNS, SASEGT. Trimming stripped 6 bases from V and 5 bases from J, with 16 bases between. The length of the CDR3 is 14 residues.

This chain links TRBV5-1 with TRBJ1-5; 12 bases are a match to TRBD1. From germline, CDR1 is SGHRS and CDR2 YFSETQ. V lost 4 bases to trimming and J lost 7 bases; unmatched junction nucleotides: 9. This CDR3 contains 16 residues. The CDR3 region is CASSPGTGGPRQPQHF. In nucleotides, the CDR3 is TGCGCCAGCAGCCCAGGGACAGGGGGCCCAAGGCAGCCCCAGCATTTT.

This clone turned up a few times. The chain links TRBV7-9 to TRBJ1-4; no definite D call. From germline, CDR1 is SEHNR and CDR2 FQNEAQ (reference sequence). The CDR3 is 14 residues long. V was trimmed by 1 base and J by 0 bases, leaving 3 bases between them. The chain's CDR3 is CASSLGSTNEKLFF. The DNA for the CDR3 is TGTGCCAGCAGCTTAGGGTCAACTAATGAAAAACTGTTTTTT.

This chain joins TRBV29-1 and TRBJ1-2; TRBD1 agrees at 7 bases. In germline, CDR1 is SQVTM, CDR2 ANQGSEA. The CDR3 has 12 amino acids. The junction had 6 bases not matched to a gene; V was cut back by 7 bases and J by 4 bases. This chain's CDR3 is CSGDSQLYGYTF. The CDR3 region has the DNA TGCAGCGGGGACAGTCAACTCTATGGCTACACCTTC.

This clone was detected a few times. This chain links TRBV15 with TRBJ1-2; D gene uncertain. Germline V CDR1 and CDR2: LNHNV, YYDKDF (reference sequence). The CDR3 has 14 residues. Trimming left V 2 bases short and J 4 bases short, with 11 bases between. This CDR3 is CATSRTSRIYGYTF. The CDR3 DNA reads as TGTGCCACCAGCAGAACGAGTCGCATCTATGGCTACACCTTC.

The chain recombines TRBV7-9 with TRBJ2-5, with D perhaps given as TRBD1 or TRBD2 (5 bases each). Germline V CDR1 and CDR2: SEHNR, FQNEAQ (reference sequence). There are 15 residues in the CDR3. The V end lost 1 base, the J end lost 6 bases, and 15 bases lay between the germline ends. The CDR3 region has the DNA TGTGCCAGCAGCTTAGATGGGGACGAGAGGAAGACCCAGTACTTC. It codes for CASSLDGDERKTQYF.

This clone has more than one count but fewer than ten. The rearrangement uses TRBV9 and TRBJ2-2, with no clear D. Germline V lookup: CDR1 SGDLS, CDR2 YYNGEE. The ends were cut back, 0 bases at V and 0 bases at J, with 9 bases in the middle. CDR3 length: 16 residues. The CDR3 is CASSVGAGSNTGELFF. The CDR3 DNA is TGTGCCAGCAGCGTAGGGGCAGGCTCGAACACCGGGGAGCTGTTTTTT. The full variable domain, with the rest looked up from reference TRBV9 and TRBJ2-2, is DSGVTQTPKHLITATGQRVTLRCSPRSGDLSVYWYQQSLDQGLQFLIQYYNGEERAKGNILERFSAQQFPDLHSELNLSSLELGDSALYFCASSVGAGSNTGELFFGEGSRLTVL.

This clone was picked up one time. CDR3 bases: TGCGCCAGCAGCTTGTCCGGGACAGGGTCGGGGAACACTGAAGCTTTCTTT. It translates to CASSLSGTGSGNTEAFF. The V and J genes are TRBV5-1 and TRBJ1-1; 9 bases are a match to TRBD1. The CDR3 has 17 residues. V trimming: 1 base; J trimming: 1 base; junction bases outside the gene matches: 8. CDR1 and CDR2 from the germline V gene are SGHRS and YFSETQ.

This clone was observed a handful of times. The rearrangement joins TRBV7-8 to TRBJ1-6, with D possibly TRBD1 on 6 matching bases. V lost 1 base to trimming and J lost 5 bases, with 15 bases between them. Per germline, CDR1 SGHVS and CDR2 FQNEAQ. There are 17 residues in the CDR3. CDR3 nucleotides: TGTGCCAGCAGCTTAGTTTCTGGGGGCGCGAATAATTCACCCCTCCACTTT. The encoded protein is CASSLVSGGANNSPLHF.

The chain links TRBV21-1 to TRBJ1-6; the table's D call, TRBD1, was not checked against the DNA. TRBV21-1 represents a pseudogene. This CDR3 region has 14 residues. CDR3 region: CASSTGINNSPLHF. CDR3 nucleotide sequence: TGTGCCAGCAGTACAGGGATTAATAACTCACCCCTCCACTTT.

The V gene is TRBV28, the J gene TRBJ1-5, with a tentative D call TRBD1 (6 bases). The CDR3 contains 13 residues. The V end was cut by 6 bases, the J end by 7 bases, with 13 bases between. The germline V gene has CDR1 MDHEN and CDR2 SYDVKM. CDR3 nucleotide sequence: TGTGCCAGCAGCCCAGGGGTTACCCAGCCCCAGCATTTT. Its protein product is CASSPGVTQPQHF.